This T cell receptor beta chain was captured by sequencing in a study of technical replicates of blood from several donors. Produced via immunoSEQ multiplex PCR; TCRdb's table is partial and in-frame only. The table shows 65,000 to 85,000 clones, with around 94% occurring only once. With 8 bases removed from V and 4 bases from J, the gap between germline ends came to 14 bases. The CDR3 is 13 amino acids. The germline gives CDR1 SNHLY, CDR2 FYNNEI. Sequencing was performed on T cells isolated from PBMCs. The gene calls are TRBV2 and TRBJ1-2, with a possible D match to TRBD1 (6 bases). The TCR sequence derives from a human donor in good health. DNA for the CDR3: TGTGCCAGCTCCCAACAGGGACCCTATGGCTACACCTTC. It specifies CASSQQGPYGYTF.